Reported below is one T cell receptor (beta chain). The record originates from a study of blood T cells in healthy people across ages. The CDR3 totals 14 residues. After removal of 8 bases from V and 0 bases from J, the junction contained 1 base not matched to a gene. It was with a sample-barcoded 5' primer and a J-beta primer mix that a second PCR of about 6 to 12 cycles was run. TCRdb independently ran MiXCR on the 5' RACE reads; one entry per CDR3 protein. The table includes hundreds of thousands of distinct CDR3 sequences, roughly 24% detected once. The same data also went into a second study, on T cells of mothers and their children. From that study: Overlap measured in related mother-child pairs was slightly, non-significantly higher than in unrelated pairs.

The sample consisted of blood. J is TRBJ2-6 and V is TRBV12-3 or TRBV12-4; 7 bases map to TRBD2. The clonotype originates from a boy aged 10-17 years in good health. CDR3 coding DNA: TGTGCCAGCGGCGGGAGCTCTGGGGCCAACGTCCTGACTTTC. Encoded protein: CASGGSSGANVLTF.